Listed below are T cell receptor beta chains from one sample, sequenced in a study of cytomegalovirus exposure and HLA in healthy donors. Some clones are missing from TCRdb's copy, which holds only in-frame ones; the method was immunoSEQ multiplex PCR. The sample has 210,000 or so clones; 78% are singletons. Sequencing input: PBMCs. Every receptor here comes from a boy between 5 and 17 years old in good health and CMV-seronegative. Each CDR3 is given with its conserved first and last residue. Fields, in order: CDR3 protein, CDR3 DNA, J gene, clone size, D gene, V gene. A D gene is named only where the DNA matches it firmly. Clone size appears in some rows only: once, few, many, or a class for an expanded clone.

CDR3: CASSSYRVQTAFF
DNA: TGTGCCAGCAGTTCCTACAGGGTCCAAACAGCTTTCTTT
J: TRBJ1-1
size: NA
D: NA
V: TRBV27

CDR3: CASSLQQGAQETQYF
DNA: TGTGCCAGCAGCCTACAACAGGGGGCTCAAGAGACCCAGTACTTC
J: TRBJ2-5
size: NA
D: TRBD1
V: TRBV4-2

CDR3: CASSLGLFSYEQYF
DNA: TGCGCCAGCAGCTTGGGACTTTTCTCCTACGAGCAGTACTTC
J: TRBJ2-7
size: NA
D: NA
V: TRBV5-1

CDR3: CAGRVKAGDNEQFF
DNA: TGTGCCGGACGGGTAAAGGCGGGGGACAATGAGCAGTTCTTC
J: TRBJ2-1
size: few
D: TRBD2
V: TRBV6-5

CDR3: CASGPFPGQKFSYEQYF
DNA: TGTGCCAGCGGACCCTTCCCGGGACAGAAGTTTTCCTACGAGCAGTACTTC
J: TRBJ2-7
size: NA
D: NA
V: TRBV21-1

CDR3: CASSVGSYNEQFF
DNA: TGTGCCAGCAGCGTAGGGAGTTACAATGAGCAGTTCTTC
J: TRBJ2-1
size: few
D: NA
V: TRBV9

CDR3: CAISAGKEGQPQHF
DNA: TGTGCCATCAGTGCTGGGAAGGAGGGTCAGCCCCAGCATTTT
J: TRBJ1-5
size: few
D: NA
V: TRBV10-3

CDR3: CASSDAGGNGYTF
DNA: TGTGCCAGCAGTGACGCAGGGGGTAATGGCTACACCTTC
J: TRBJ1-2
size: NA
D: TRBD1
V: TRBV6-1

CDR3: CASREGRGGFTNTGELFF
DNA: TGTGCCAGCAGGGAAGGTAGGGGTGGATTTACGAACACCGGGGAGCTGTTTTTT
J: TRBJ2-2
size: NA
D: NA
V: TRBV4-2

CDR3: CATSRDILRQGVNTEAFF
DNA: TGTGCCACCAGCAGAGATATATTACGGCAGGGCGTGAACACTGAAGCTTTCTTT
J: TRBJ1-1
size: NA
D: NA
V: TRBV15

CDR3: CASSRDTRRTEAFF
DNA: TGTGCCAGCAGTCGGGACACCCGCCGGACTGAAGCTTTCTTT
J: TRBJ1-1
size: NA
D: NA
V: TRBV6-5

CDR3: CASSLTGREYEQYF
DNA: TGTGCCAGCAGCTTGACCGGGAGGGAGTACGAGCAGTACTTC
J: TRBJ2-7
size: NA
D: TRBD2
V: TRBV5-6

CDR3: CASSWGQGNYNEQFF
DNA: TGTGCCAGCAGCTGGGGACAGGGGAACTACAATGAGCAGTTCTTC
J: TRBJ2-1
size: NA
D: TRBD1
V: TRBV7-9

CDR3: CASSLVTEQFF
DNA: TGTGCCAGCAGCTTGGTGACAGAGCAGTTCTTC
J: TRBJ2-1
size: few
D: NA
V: TRBV5-6

CDR3: CASSSSGGEGETQYF
DNA: TGTGCCAGCAGCTCGAGCGGGGGGGAGGGCGAGACCCAGTACTTC
J: TRBJ2-5
size: NA
D: TRBD2
V: TRBV11-2

CDR3: CASSGRTGNYGYTF
DNA: TGCGCCAGCAGCGGAAGGACAGGGAACTATGGCTACACCTTC
J: TRBJ1-2
size: NA
D: TRBD1
V: TRBV5-1

CDR3: CASRERTRGTGAFF
DNA: TGTGCCAGCAGAGAACGGACACGCGGTACCGGAGCTTTCTTT
J: TRBJ1-1
size: few
D: NA
V: TRBV4-2

CDR3: CASSVQTGQFF
DNA: TGTGCCAGCAGTGTGCAGACGGGGCAGTTCTTC
J: TRBJ2-1
size: NA
D: NA
V: TRBV2

CDR3: CASGPSGTTYEQYF
DNA: TGCGCCAGCGGGCCTAGCGGGACTACCTACGAGCAGTACTTC
J: TRBJ2-7
size: NA
D: TRBD2
V: TRBV5-1

CDR3: CASSVDFEGHQHF
DNA: TGTGCCAGCAGCGTAGATTTCGAGGGACACCAGCATTTT
J: TRBJ1-5
size: NA
D: NA
V: TRBV9

CDR3: CATSRAVSDTQYF
DNA: TGTGCCACCAGCAGAGCAGTATCAGATACGCAGTATTTT
J: TRBJ2-3
size: NA
D: NA
V: TRBV15

CDR3: CASSQGGGSYGYTF
DNA: TGTGCCAGCAGCCAAGGAGGCGGAAGCTATGGCTACACCTTC
J: TRBJ1-2
size: NA
D: NA
V: TRBV14

CDR3: CASSTQGRDTEAFF
DNA: TGTGCCAGCAGCACTCAGGGGCGGGACACTGAAGCTTTCTTT
J: TRBJ1-1
size: few
D: NA
V: TRBV7-2

CDR3: CASSLDRPGDTEAFF
DNA: TGTGCCAGCAGCTTAGATCGTCCGGGGGACACTGAAGCTTTCTTT
J: TRBJ1-1
size: NA
D: NA
V: TRBV11-3

CDR3: CASSLAYLDRGPTYNYGYTF
DNA: TGTGCCAGCAGCTTAGCGTACCTTGACAGGGGGCCTACTTATAACTATGGCTACACCTTC
J: TRBJ1-2
size: NA
D: TRBD1
V: TRBV7-8

CDR3: CASSFGTAYYNEQFF
DNA: TGTGCCAGCAGTTTCGGGACAGCTTATTACAATGAGCAGTTCTTC
J: TRBJ2-1
size: NA
D: TRBD1
V: TRBV27

CDR3: CATSKLGQGHLLSANEKLFF
DNA: TGTGCCACCAGCAAACTAGGACAGGGACATCTCCTCTCGGCTAATGAAAAACTGTTTTTT
J: TRBJ1-4
size: NA
D: TRBD1
V: TRBV15

CDR3: CASTQGWPGANVLTF
DNA: TGTGCCAGCACACAGGGGTGGCCTGGGGCCAACGTCCTGACTTTC
J: TRBJ2-6
size: NA
D: TRBD1
V: TRBV2

CDR3: CASLRAGGDNEQFF
DNA: TGTGCCAGCCTGCGAGCGGGAGGGGACAATGAGCAGTTCTTC
J: TRBJ2-1
size: NA
D: TRBD2
V: TRBV2

CDR3: CASSLEGDRGTGELFF
DNA: TGTGCCAGCAGCTTAGAAGGGGACAGGGGGACCGGGGAGCTGTTTTTT
J: TRBJ2-2
size: few
D: TRBD1
V: TRBV7-9

CDR3: CAISEQRELDEQYF
DNA: TGTGCCATCAGTGAACAGCGGGAGCTAGACGAGCAGTACTTC
J: TRBJ2-7
size: NA
D: TRBD2
V: TRBV10-3

CDR3: CASSGPGQGAYNEQFF
DNA: TGTGCCAGCAGTGGTCCGGGACAGGGGGCCTACAATGAGCAGTTCTTC
J: TRBJ2-1
size: NA
D: TRBD1
V: TRBV2

CDR3: CASSPQQRGTAHNSPLHF
DNA: TGTGCCAGCTCACCTCAGCAACGCGGGACAGCTCATAATTCACCCCTCCACTTT
J: TRBJ1-6
size: NA
D: TRBD1
V: TRBV18

CDR3: CTSSSHSIYNEQFF
DNA: TGCACCAGCAGCTCACATTCCATCTACAATGAGCAGTTCTTC
J: TRBJ2-1
size: NA
D: NA
V: TRBV1

CDR3: CASSKGDEAFF
DNA: TGTGCCAGCTCAAAGGGGGATGAAGCTTTCTTT
J: TRBJ1-1
size: once
D: NA
V: TRBV18

CDR3: CASGLVCGESGHEQYF
DNA: TGTGCTAGTGGTTTGGTGTGCGGGGAAAGCGGGCACGAGCAGTACTTC
J: TRBJ2-7
size: NA
D: NA
V: TRBV12-5

CDR3: CASSAFGTGDTEAFF
DNA: TGTGCCAGCAGCGCGTTCGGGACAGGGGACACTGAAGCTTTCTTT
J: TRBJ1-1
size: few
D: TRBD1
V: TRBV7-9

CDR3: CAWSHSAGNTEAFF
DNA: TGTGCCTGGAGTCATTCCGCGGGGAACACTGAAGCTTTCTTT
J: TRBJ1-1
size: once
D: NA
V: TRBV30

CDR3: CSVAQTSVGNTEAFF
DNA: TGCAGCGTTGCACAGACGAGTGTAGGGAACACTGAAGCTTTCTTT
J: TRBJ1-1
size: NA
D: NA
V: TRBV29-1

CDR3: CASSQERGSNYGYTF
DNA: TGCGCCAGCAGCCAAGAAAGGGGGTCTAACTATGGCTACACCTTC
J: TRBJ1-2
size: NA
D: NA
V: TRBV4-1